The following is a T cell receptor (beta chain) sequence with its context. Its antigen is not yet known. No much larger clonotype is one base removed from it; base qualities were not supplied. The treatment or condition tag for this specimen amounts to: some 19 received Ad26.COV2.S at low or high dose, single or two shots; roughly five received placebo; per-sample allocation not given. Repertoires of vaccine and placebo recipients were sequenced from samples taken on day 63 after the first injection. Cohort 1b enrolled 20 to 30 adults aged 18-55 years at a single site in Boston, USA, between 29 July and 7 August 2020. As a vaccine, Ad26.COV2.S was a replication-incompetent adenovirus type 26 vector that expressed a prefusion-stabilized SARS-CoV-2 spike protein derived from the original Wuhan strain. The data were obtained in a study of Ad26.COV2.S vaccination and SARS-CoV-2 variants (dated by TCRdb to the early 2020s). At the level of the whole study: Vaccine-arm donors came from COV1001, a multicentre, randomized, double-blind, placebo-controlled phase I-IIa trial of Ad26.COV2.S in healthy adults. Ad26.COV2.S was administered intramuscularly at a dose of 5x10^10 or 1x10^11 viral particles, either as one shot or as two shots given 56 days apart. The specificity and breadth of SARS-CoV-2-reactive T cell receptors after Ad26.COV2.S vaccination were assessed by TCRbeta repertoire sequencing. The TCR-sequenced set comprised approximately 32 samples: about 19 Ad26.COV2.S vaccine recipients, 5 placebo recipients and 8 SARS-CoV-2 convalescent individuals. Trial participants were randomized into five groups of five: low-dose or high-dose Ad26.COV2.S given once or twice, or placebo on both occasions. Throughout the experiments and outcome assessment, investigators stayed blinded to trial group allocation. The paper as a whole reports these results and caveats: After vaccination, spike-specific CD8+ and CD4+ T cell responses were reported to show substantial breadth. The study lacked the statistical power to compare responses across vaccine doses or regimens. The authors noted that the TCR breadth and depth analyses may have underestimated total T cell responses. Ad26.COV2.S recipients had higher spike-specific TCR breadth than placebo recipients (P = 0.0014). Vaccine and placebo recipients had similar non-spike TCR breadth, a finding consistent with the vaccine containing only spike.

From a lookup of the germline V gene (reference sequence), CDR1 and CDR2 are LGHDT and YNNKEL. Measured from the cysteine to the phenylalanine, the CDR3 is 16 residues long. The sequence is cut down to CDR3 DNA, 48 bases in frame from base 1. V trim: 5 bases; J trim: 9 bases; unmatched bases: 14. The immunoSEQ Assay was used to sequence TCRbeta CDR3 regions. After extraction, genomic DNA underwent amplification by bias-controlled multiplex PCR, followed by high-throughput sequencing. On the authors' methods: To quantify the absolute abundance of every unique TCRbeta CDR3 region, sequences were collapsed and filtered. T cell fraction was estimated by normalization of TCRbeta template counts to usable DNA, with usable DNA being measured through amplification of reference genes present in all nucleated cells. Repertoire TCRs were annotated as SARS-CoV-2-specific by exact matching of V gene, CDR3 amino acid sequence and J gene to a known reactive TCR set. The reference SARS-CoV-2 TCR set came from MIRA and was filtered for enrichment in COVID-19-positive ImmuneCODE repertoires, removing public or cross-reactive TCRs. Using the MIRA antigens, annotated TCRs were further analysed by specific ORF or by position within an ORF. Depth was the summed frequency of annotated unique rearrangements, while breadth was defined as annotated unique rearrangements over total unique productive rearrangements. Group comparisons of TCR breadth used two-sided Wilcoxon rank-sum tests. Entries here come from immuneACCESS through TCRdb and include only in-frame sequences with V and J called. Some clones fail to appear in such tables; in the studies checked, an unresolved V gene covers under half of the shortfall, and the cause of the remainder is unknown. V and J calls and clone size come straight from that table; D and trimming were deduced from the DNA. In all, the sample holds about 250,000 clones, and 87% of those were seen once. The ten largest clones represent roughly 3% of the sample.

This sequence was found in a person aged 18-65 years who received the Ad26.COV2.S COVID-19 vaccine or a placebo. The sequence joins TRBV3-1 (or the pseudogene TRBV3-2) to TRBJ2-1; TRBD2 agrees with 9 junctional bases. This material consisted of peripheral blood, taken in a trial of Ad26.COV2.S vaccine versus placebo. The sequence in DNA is TGTGCCAGCAGCGTTTCTGGCGGGGGGGCCGGAGGTGAGCAGTTCTTC. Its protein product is CASSVSGGGAGGEQFF.